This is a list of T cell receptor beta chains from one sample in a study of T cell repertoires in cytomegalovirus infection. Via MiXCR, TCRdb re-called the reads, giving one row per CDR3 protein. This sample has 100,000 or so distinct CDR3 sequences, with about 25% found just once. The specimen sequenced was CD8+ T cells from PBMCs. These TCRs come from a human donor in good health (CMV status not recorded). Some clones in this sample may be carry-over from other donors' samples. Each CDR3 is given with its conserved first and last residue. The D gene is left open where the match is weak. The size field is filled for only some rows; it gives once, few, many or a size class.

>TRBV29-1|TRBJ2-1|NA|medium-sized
TGCAGCGTCGGACAGAACAATGAGCAGTTCTTC
CSVGQNNEQFF
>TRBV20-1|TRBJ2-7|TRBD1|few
TGCAGTGCTCTCACCTCTGAGACAGGGCTATACGAGCAGTACTTC
CSALTSETGLYEQYF
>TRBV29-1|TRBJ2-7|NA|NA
TGCAGCGTTGACGGGAGTGGCTCCTACGAGCAGTACTTC
CSVDGSGSYEQYF
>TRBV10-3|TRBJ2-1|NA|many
TGTGCCATCAGTGAGTCCCGTGAAAATGAGCAGTTCTTC
CAISESRENEQFF
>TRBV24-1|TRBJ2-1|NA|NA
TGTGCCACCATCAGAGGAGACAGGTACAATGAGCAGTTCTTC
CATIRGDRYNEQFF
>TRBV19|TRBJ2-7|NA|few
TGTGCCAGTAGTATATCGGGACGGTTCTACGAGCAGTACTTC
CASSISGRFYEQYF
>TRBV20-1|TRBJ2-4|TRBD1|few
TGCAGTGCTAGAGGGTCAGGGGGAGAACACATTCAGTACTTC
CSARGSGGEHIQYF
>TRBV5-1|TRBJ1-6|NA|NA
TGCGCCAGCAGCTCGATTACCGGGGCACCCCTCCACTTT
CASSSITGAPLHF
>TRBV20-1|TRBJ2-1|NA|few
TGCAGTGCTAGAGATGGTAGCGGTTCCTACAATGAGCAGTTCTTC
CSARDGSGSYNEQFF
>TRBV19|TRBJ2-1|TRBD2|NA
TGTGCCAGTAGTACTTCGGGGGGACGCTACAATGAGCAGTTCTTC
CASSTSGGRYNEQFF
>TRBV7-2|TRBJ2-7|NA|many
TGTGCCAGCAGCCGGGATATGACAGGTGGACGGGGCGAGCAGTACTTC
CASSRDMTGGRGEQYF
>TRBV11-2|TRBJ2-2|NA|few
TGTGCCAGCAGAGAGGGGATTGACCAGAACACCGGGGAGCTGTTTTTT
CASREGIDQNTGELFF
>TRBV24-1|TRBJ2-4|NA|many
TGTGCCACCAGTGATCCCGGGACGAACATTCAGTACTTC
CATSDPGTNIQYF
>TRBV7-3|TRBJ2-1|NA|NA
TGTGCCAGCAGCTTAACTGGGGACCTCTTCTACAATGAGCAGTTCTTC
CASSLTGDLFYNEQFF
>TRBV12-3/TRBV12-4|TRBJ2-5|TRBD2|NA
TGTGCCAGCAGTTTAGTCGCGGGAGGGAAGGAGACCCAGTACTTC
CASSLVAGGKETQYF
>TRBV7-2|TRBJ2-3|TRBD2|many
TGTGCCAGCAGCTCGGGGGGGCCGGGCGATACGCAGTATTTT
CASSSGGPGDTQYF
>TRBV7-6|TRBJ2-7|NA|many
TGTGCCAGCAGCTTGACATCCTCCGGGGCCCCCTACGAGCAGTACTTC
CASSLTSSGAPYEQYF
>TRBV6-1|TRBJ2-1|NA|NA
TGTGCCAGCAATGAGGAGGACCAGTACAATGAGCAGTTCTTC
CASNEEDQYNEQFF
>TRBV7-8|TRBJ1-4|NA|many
TGTGCCAGCAGCTTAGGGTCAGGGGTTAATGAAAAACTGTTTTTT
CASSLGSGVNEKLFF
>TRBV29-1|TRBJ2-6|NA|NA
TGCAGCGTTGGGGGGAGTTCTGGGGCCAACGTCCTGACTTTC
CSVGGSSGANVLTF
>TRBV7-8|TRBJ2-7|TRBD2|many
TGTGCCAGCATAGCGGGCCAGAGCTACGAGCAGTACTTC
CASIAGQSYEQYF
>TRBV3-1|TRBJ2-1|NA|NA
TGTGCCAGCAGTCCTCCGGGACAAGGGCTCTCCTACAATGAGCAGTTCTTC
CASSPPGQGLSYNEQFF
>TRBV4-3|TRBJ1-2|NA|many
TGCGCCAGCAGCCAAGATTTCGGGTCCCGGGGGGCTTTCGACTATGGCTACACCTTC
CASSQDFGSRGAFDYGYTF
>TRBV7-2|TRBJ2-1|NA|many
TGTGCCAGCAGCTTCCCACTAGGTGAGCAGTTCTTC
CASSFPLGEQFF
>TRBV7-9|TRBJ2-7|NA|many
TGTGCCAGCAGCTTTCAGTCCGTGAGGGAGCAGTACTTC
CASSFQSVREQYF
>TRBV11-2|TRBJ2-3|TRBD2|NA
TGTGCCAGCAGCCCGGGACTAGCGGGCCAATACACAGATACGCAGTATTTT
CASSPGLAGQYTDTQYF
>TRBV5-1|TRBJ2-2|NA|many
TGTGCCAGCAGTGGCACCGGGGAGCTGTTTTTT
CASSGTGELFF
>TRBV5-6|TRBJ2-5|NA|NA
TGTGCCAGCAGCTCCACCGGGACCGCTCAAGAGACCCAGTACTTC
CASSSTGTAQETQYF
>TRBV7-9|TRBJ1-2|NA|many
TGTGCCAGCAGCGTCGGGGACACCTTCAAGGGAAACTATGGCTACACCTTC
CASSVGDTFKGNYGYTF
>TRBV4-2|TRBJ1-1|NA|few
TGTGCCAGCAGCCAAGATGGGTGGGGTAGCACTGAAGCTTTCTTT
CASSQDGWGSTEAFF
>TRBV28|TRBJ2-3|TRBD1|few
TGTGCCAGCAGTTGGACAGGGGAAGACACAGATACGCAGTATTTT
CASSWTGEDTDTQYF
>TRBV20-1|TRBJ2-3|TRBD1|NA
TGCAGTGCTAAAGGGACAGGCATCGATACGCAGTATTTT
CSAKGTGIDTQYF
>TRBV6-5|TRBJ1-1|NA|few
TGTGCCAGCAGTTACTTCACGGAGAACACTGAAGCTTTCTTT
CASSYFTENTEAFF
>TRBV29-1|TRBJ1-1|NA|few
TGCAGCGTTGGTGGGACACTCGAAGCTTTCTTT
CSVGGTLEAFF
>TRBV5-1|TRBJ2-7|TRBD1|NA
TGCGCCAGCAGCTTGATCCCACAGGGGGATAACTCCTACGAGCAGTACTTC
CASSLIPQGDNSYEQYF
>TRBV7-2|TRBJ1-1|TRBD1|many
TGTGCCAGCAGCTTGTCCGGGACAGGGGGAACTGAAGCTTTCTTT
CASSLSGTGGTEAFF
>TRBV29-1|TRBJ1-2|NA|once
TGCAGCGTTGGTCCCGTTAACTATGGCTACACCTTC
CSVGPVNYGYTF
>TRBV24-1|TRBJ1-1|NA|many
TGTGCCACCAGTGATGACTTGGACACGGAAGCTTTCTTT
CATSDDLDTEAFF
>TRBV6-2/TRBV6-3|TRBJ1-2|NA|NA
TGTGCCAGCAGTCCGCGGCCAGCAAGCTATGGCTACACCTTC
CASSPRPASYGYTF
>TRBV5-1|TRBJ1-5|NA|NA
TGCGCCAGCAGCTTGGACAGCGGGGGCAATCAGCCCCAGCATTTT
CASSLDSGGNQPQHF
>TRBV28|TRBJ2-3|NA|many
TGTGCCAGCAGTTTAGACAGTAGCACAGATACGCAGTATTTT
CASSLDSSTDTQYF
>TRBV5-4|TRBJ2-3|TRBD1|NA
TGTGCCAGCAGCCCTCGGGACAGGGCCGCAGATACGCAGTATTTT
CASSPRDRAADTQYF
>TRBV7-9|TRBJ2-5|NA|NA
TGTGCCAGCAGCTCCCAGACGGAGACCCAGTACTTC
CASSSQTETQYF
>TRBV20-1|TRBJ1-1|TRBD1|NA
TGCAGTGCTAGAGGAACAGGGGACACTGAAGCTTTCTTT
CSARGTGDTEAFF
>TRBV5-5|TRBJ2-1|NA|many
TGTGCCAGCAGCTTGTTCAGGGTTACGGGCGACGAGCAGTTCTTC
CASSLFRVTGDEQFF
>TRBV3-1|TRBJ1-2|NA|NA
TGTGCCAGCAGCCAAGTTTCAGGAGTTTATGGCTACACCTTC
CASSQVSGVYGYTF
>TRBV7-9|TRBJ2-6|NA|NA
TGTGCCAGCAGCGCAACCGCGACTGGGGCCAACGTCCTGACTTTC
CASSATATGANVLTF